This TCR beta chain was recovered during a study of response to subunit inactivated influenza vaccine. TCRdb redid the calling of the RT-PCR reads with MiXCR, one entry per CDR3 protein. This sample has roughly 550,000 distinct CDR3 sequences, with roughly a quarter found just once. The CDR3 totals 15 residues. V dropped 5 bases and J dropped 6 bases, with 17 bases sitting between them. Germline V gene data show CDR1 as LNHNV and CDR2 as YYDKDF (reference sequence). These data were likewise used in another study, on T cells expressing NK-cell markers. This second study notes: Production of TCR beta cDNA relied on 5'RACE template switching with UMIs. The TCR beta repertoires originated in sorted CD3+CD56+NKG2C+, CD3+CD56+NKG2C- and CD3+CD56-NKG2C+ T cells. In the group of eight sequenced donors, seven were HCMV-seropositive and one was seronegative. Of the CD8+ T cells in over five donors, about 1.0-7.0% belonged to dominant NKG2C+ clonotypes.

This chain joins TRBV15 and TRBJ2-1, with a possible D match to TRBD2 (5 bases). The TCR sequence derives from a man aged 50 to 60 who received an inactivated influenza vaccine. Sequenced here: CD4+ T cells sorted from PBMCs, sampled roughly 12 days after vaccination. In DNA, the CDR3 is TGTGCCACCAGCCCTCGGACCTCCCGGGGCAATGAGCAGTTCTTC. Translating it yields CATSPRTSRGNEQFF. Full variable domain (missing parts from reference TRBV15 and TRBJ2-1): DAMVIQNPRYQVTQFGKPVTLSCSQTLNHNVMYWYQQKSSQAPKLLFHYYDKDFNNEADTPDNFQSRRPNTSFCFLDIRSPGLGDTAMYLCATSPRTSRGNEQFFGPGTRLTVL.